The clone carrying this T cell receptor beta chain occurred many times. The target antigen is unknown. V was cut by 2 bases and J by 7 bases, with 9 bases left in between. CDR3 length: 13 amino acids. Germline CDR1 is MNHEY and CDR2 is SMNVEV (reference sequence). The sample originates from a study of spatial heterogeneity in lung cancer. The study, taken as a whole, reports: It was found that expanded intratumoral alpha and beta TCR counts tracked tumor mutation counts.

The sample's time point: sample taken at primary tumor resection. Whole RNA, isolated from tumor, nontumor lung or frozen PBMC, was sequenced without prior sorting. MiXCR, run by TCRdb on the 5' RACE reads, gives a single entry per CDR3 protein. Here the sample spans around 100,000 distinct CDR3 sequences, 4.4% being singletons. This chain links TRBV27 with TRBJ1-5; D may be TRBD1 (5 bases). This sample comprised lung tumor tissue, obtained at surgery. This TCR was sampled from a male donor with early-stage non-small cell lung cancer. CDR3 nucleotide sequence: TGTGCCAGCAGTTTAACGGGGCGGCAGCCCCAGCATTTT. It yields the protein CASSLTGRQPQHF.